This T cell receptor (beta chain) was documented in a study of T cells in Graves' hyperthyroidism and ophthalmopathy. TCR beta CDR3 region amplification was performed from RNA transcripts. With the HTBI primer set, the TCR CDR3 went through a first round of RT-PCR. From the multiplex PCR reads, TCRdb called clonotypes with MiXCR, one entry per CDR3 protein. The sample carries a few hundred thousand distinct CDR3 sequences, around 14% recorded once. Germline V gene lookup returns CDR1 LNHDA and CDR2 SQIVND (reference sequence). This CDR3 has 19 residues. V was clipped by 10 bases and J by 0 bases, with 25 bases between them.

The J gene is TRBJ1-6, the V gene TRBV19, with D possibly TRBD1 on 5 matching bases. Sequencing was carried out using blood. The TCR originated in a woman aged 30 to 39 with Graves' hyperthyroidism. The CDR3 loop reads CATAYGAQHRSSYNSPLHF. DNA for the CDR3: TGTGCCACTGCCTATGGGGCTCAACACCGGAGCTCCTATAATTCACCCCTCCACTTT. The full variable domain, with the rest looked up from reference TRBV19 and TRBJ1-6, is DGGITQSPKYLFRKEGQNVTLSCEQNLNHDAMYWYRQDPGQGLRLIYYSQIVNDFQKGDIAEGYSVSREKKESFPLTVTSAQKNPTAFYLCATAYGAQHRSSYNSPLHFGNGTRLTVT.